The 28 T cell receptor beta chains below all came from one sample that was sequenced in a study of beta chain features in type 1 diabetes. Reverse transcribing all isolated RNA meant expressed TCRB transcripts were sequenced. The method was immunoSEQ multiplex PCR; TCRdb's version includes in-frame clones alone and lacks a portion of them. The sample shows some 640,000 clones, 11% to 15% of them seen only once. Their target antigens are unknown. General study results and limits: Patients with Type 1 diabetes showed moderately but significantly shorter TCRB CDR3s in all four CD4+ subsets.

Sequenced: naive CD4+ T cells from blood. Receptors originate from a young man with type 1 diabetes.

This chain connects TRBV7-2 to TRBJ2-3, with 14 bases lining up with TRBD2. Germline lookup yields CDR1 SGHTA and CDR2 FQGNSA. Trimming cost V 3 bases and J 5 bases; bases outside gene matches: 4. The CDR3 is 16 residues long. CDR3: CASSFQGLAGEDTQYF. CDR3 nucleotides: TGTGCCAGCAGCTTTCAGGGACTAGCGGGAGAAGATACGCAGTATTTT.

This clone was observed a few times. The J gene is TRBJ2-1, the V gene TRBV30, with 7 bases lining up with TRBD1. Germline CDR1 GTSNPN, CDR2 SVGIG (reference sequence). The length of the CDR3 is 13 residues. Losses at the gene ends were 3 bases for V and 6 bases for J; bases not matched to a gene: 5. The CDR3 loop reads CAWSWSGGNEQFF. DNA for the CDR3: TGTGCCTGGAGCTGGTCAGGGGGCAATGAGCAGTTCTTC.

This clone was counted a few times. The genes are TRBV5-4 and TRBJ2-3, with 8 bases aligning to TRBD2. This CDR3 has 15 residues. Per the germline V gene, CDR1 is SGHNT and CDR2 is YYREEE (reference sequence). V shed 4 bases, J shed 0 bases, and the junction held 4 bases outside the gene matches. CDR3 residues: CASSPPSGSTDTQYF. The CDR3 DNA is TGTGCCAGCAGCCCTCCTAGCGGGAGCACAGATACGCAGTATTTT.

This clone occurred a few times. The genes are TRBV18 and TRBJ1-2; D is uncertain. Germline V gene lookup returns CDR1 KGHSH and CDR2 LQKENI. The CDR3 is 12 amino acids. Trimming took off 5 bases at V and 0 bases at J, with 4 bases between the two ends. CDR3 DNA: TGTGCCAGCTCAAGTCCTAACTATGGCTACACCTTC. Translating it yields CASSSPNYGYTF.

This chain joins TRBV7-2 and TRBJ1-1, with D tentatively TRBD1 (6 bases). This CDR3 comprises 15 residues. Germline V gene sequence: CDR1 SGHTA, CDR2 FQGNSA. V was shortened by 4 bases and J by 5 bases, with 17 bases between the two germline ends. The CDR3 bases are TGTGCCAGCAGCTCGCCGGGGGCACAGGGAACTGAAGCTTTCTTT. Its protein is CASSSPGAQGTEAFF.

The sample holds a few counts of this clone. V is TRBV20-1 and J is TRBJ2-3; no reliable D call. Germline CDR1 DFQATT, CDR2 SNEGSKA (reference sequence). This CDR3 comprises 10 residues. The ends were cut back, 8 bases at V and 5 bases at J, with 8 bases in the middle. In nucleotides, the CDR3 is TGCAGTTTCGGGCTAGATACGCAGTATTTT. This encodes CSFGLDTQYF.

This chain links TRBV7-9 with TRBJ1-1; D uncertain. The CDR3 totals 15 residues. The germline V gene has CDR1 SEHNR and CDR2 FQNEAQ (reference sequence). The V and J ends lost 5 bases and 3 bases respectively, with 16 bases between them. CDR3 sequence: CASSPSSVPYTEAFF. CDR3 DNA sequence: TGTGCCAGCAGCCCCTCTTCTGTTCCCTACACTGAAGCTTTCTTT.

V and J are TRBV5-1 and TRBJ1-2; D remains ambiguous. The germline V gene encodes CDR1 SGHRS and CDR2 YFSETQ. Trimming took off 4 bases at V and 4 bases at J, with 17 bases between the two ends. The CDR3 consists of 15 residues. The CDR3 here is CASSITTPDLYGYTF. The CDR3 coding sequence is TGCGCCAGCAGCATCACAACACCGGACCTCTATGGCTACACCTTC. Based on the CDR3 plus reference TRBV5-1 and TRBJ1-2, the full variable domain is KAGVTQTPRYLIKTRGQQVTLSCSPISGHRSVSWYQQTPGQGLQFLFEYFSETQRNKGNFPGRFSGRQFSNSRSEMNVSTLELGDSALYLCASSITTPDLYGYTFGSGTRLTVV.

CDR3 region: CASHWGGPSTDTQYF. For the CDR3, the DNA is TGTGCCAGCCATTGGGGGGGCCCAAGCACAGATACGCAGTATTTT. The chain recombines TRBV13 with TRBJ2-3; possible D gene TRBD2, 7 bases. Per the germline V gene, CDR1 is PRHDT and CDR2 is FYEKMQ (reference sequence). The length of the CDR3 is 15 residues. Trimming left V 8 bases short and J 0 bases short, with 15 bases between.

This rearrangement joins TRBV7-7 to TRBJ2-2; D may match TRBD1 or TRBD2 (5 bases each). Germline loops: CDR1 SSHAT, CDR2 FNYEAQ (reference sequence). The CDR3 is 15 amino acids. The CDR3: CASASGTSNTGELFF. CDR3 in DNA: TGTGCTAGCGCCTCCGGGACGTCGAACACCGGGGAGCTGTTTTTT.

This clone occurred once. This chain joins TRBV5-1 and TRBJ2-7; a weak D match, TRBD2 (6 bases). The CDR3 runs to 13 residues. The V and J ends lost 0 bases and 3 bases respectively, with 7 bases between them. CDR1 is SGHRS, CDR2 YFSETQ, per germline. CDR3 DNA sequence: TGCGCCAGCAGCTTGGTGGGACTCTACGAGCAGTACTTC. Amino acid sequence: CASSLVGLYEQYF.

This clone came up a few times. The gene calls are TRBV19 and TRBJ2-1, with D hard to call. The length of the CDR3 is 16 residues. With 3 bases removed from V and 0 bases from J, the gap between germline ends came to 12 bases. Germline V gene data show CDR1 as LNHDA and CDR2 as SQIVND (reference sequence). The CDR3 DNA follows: TGTGCCAGTAGTATTTGGTCTTTGACCTCCTACAATGAGCAGTTCTTC. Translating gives CASSIWSLTSYNEQFF.

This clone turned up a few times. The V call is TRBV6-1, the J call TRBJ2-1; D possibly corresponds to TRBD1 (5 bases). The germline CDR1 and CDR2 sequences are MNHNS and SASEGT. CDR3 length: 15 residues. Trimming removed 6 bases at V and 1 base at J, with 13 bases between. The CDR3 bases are TGTGCCAGCAGCACAACAGGAAATTCCTACAATGAGCAGTTCTTC. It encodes CASSTTGNSYNEQFF.

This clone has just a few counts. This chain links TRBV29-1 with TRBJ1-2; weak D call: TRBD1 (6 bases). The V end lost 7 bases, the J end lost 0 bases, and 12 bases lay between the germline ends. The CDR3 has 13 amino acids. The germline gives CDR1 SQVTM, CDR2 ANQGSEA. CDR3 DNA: TGCAGCGGACGACAGGACGCTAACTATGGCTACACCTTC. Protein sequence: CSGRQDANYGYTF.

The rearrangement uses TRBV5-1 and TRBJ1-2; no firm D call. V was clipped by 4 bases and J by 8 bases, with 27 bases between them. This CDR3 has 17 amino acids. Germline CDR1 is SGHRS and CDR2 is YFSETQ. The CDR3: CASSANQIRVTSGGYTF. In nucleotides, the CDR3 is TGCGCCAGCAGCGCCAACCAGATAAGGGTTACTTCGGGCGGCTACACCTTC.

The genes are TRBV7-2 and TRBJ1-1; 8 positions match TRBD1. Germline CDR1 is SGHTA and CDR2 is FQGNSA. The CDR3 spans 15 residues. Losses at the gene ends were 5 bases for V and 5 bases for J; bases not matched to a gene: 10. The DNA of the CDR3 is TGTGCCAGCAGCCCTTCTCAGGGGGCGGGTACTGAAGCTTTCTTT. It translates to CASSPSQGAGTEAFF.

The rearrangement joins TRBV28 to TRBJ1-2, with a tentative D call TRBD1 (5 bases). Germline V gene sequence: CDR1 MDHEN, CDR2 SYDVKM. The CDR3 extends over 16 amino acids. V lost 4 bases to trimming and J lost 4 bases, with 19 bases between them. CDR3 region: CASSSPASGTFYGYTF. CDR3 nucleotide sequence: TGTGCCAGCAGTTCCCCTGCGTCCGGGACGTTCTATGGCTACACCTTC.

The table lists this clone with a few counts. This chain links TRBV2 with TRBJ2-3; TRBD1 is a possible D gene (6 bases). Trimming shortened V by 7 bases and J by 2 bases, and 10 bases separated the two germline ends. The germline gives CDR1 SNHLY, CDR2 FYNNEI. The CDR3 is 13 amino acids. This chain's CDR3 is CASKGDNTDTQYF. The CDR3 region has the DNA TGTGCCAGCAAGGGGGACAACACAGATACGCAGTATTTT.

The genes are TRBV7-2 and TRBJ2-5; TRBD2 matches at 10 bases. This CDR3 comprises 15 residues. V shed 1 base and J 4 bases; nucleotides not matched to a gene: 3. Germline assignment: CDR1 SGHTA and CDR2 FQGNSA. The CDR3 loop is CASSLVSSGGETQYF. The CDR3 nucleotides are TGTGCCAGCAGCTTAGTCTCTAGCGGGGGAGAGACCCAGTACTTC.

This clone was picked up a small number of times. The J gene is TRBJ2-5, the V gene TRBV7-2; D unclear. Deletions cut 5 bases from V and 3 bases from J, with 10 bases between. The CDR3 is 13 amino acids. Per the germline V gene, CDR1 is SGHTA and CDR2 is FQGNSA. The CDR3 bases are TGTGCCAGCAGCCCCCGTTGGGAAGAGACCCAGTACTTC. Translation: CASSPRWEETQYF.

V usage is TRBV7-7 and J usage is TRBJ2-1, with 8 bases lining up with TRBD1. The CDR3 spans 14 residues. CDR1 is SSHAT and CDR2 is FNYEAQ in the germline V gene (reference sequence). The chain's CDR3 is CANPPRGPDNEQFF. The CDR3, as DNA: TGTGCTAACCCACCCAGGGGGCCGGACAATGAGCAGTTCTTC.

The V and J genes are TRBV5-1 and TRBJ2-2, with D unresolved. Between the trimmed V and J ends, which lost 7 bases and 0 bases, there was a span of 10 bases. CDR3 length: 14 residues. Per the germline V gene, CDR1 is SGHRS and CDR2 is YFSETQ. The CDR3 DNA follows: TGCGCCAGCTGCAGCCTCGCGAACACCGGGGAGCTGTTTTTT. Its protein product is CASCSLANTGELFF.

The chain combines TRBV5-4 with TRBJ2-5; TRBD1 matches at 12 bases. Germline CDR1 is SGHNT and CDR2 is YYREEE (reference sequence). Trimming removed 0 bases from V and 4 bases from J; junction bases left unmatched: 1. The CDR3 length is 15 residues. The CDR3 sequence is CASSLGDRGLETQYF. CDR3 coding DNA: TGTGCCAGCAGCTTGGGGGACAGGGGGCTAGAGACCCAGTACTTC. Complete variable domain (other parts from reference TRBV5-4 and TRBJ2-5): ETGVTQSPTHLIKTRGQQVTLRCSSQSGHNTVSWYQQALGQGPQFIFQYYREEENGRGNFPPRFSGLQFPNYSSELNVNALELDDSALYLCASSLGDRGLETQYFGPGTRLLVL.

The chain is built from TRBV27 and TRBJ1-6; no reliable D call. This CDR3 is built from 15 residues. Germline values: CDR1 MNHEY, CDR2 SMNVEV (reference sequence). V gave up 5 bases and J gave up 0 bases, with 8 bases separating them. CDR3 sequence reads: CASSMEGSYNSPLHF. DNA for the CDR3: TGTGCCAGCAGTATGGAAGGCTCCTATAATTCACCCCTCCACTTT.

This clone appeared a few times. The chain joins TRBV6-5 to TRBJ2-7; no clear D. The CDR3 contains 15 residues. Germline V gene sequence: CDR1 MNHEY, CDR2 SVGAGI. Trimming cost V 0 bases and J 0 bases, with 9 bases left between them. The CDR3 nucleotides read TGTGCCAGCAGTTACTCATGGCAGGACTCCTACGAGCAGTACTTC. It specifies CASSYSWQDSYEQYF.

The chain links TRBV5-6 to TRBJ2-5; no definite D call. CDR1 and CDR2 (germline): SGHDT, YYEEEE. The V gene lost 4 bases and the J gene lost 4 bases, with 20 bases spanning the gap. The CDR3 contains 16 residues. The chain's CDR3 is CASSVERYRTPETQYF. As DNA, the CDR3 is TGTGCCAGCAGCGTTGAACGGTACCGAACACCAGAGACCCAGTACTTC.

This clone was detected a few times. Written as DNA, the CDR3 is TGTGCCAGCTCCCACCTAGCGACCCAAGAGACCCAGTACTTC. Translating it yields CASSHLATQETQYF. This chain links TRBV11-2 with TRBJ2-5; possibly TRBD2 for D (6 bases). Trimming stripped 8 bases from V and 1 base from J, with 14 bases between. CDR1 and CDR2 (germline): SGHAT, FQNNGV. The length of the CDR3 is 14 residues.

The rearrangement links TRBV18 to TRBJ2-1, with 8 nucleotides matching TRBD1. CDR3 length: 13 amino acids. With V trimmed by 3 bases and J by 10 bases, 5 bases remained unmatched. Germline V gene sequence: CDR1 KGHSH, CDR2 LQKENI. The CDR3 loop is CASSPMDREEQFF. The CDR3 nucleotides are TGTGCCAGCTCACCCATGGACAGGGAGGAGCAGTTCTTC.